This T cell receptor (beta chain) derives from a study of shared clonotypes between healthy human individuals (dated by TCRdb to the early 2020s). Some background on the complete study: The cohort comprised a couple of women and a few men aged 18 to 49 years. To increase sequencing depth and limit assay-specific biases, TCR repertoire library preparation and sequencing were carried out by different laboratories using diverse techniques. Per donor, leukapheresis produced somewhere between about 0.8 and 9 billion PBMCs. Blood TCR repertoires of roughly five healthy adults were deeply sequenced to estimate repertoire size and the extent of clonotype sharing between individuals. For each donor, three plates each were used for CD4 naive and CD4 memory, two plates were used for CD8 naive, and one plate was used for CD8 memory.

Based on the germline V gene, the CDR1 and CDR2 sequences are MGHRA and YSYEKL. Reading from cysteine to phenylalanine, the CDR3 counts 17 amino acids. Just the 51-base CDR3 DNA is kept, in frame starting at base 1. V is reduced by 5 bases and J by 0 bases, leaving a spacing of 16 bases between them. For the CD8 naive samples, CD45RO-negative cells were positively selected for CCR7, yielding a CD45RA+CCR7+ population from which TemRA cells were excluded. Healthy HIV-negative adults with no recently reported acute infections or vaccinations were included as donors. Every donor was a Caucasian adult living in Nashville, Tennessee, USA. Blood was collected by leukapheresis, and PBMCs were isolated by Ficoll-Histopaque density gradient centrifugation and then cryopreserved in liquid nitrogen vapor phase. Analytical flow cytometry was used to check the purity and quantity of every magnetically sorted T cell population. From each sorted fraction, genomic DNA was isolated and quantified by UV absorbance on a Nanodrop 2000c.

About this clone: This receptor's antigen is unknown. Per-base quality was not reported, and no clone a single base away is much larger than it.

Using the deep immunoSEQ assay, multiplex PCR amplified TCR CDR3 regions from genomic DNA. For each cell subset, the extracted genomic DNA was distributed evenly across all wells of several immunoSEQ 96-well plates, and each plate served as one replicate. For sorted subsets, 150 to 200 ng genomic DNA, equal to tens of thousands of T cell genomes, was loaded into each replicate PCR. Purified libraries were measured with a Qubit 3.0 fluorometer, size-checked on a Bioanalyzer 2100, and measured again with the KAPA Library Quantification kit. Every immunoSEQ 96-well plate was sequenced on a separate single-read 150-cycle Illumina NextSeq 550 flow cell. Under the source paper's analysis protocol: Because only junctional sequences without quality scores were contained in the immunoSEQ output, filtering matching that applied to full-length reads could not be performed. To assign V/J genes and CDR3, sequences were annotated against IMGT germline references using PyIR, a Python wrapper for IgBLAST v1.9. Reads were filtered out if the reads had weak V/J assignments (E-value above 1e-6), no CDR3, stop codons, out-of-frame junctions, or ambiguous translated residues. V3J clonotypes were defined as sequences sharing the same inferred V gene, J gene, and CDR3 amino acid sequence. Percentage overlap between repertoires was calculated by dividing the number of shared unique clonotypes by the size of the smaller repertoire. Repertoire richness was assessed with RTK rarefaction, the Chao1 estimator, and Recon v2.1 estimates of unobserved clonotypes. Generation probabilities were computed with OLGA for all TCRbeta clonotypes obtained by the gDNA method from a handful of donors. This immuneACCESS table, as held by TCRdb, lists in-frame sequences with V and J called but not all clones. Of the missing ones, under half trace to an unresolved V gene in checked studies; the others have no known cause. V, J and clone size derive from that table, while D and trimming were established from the DNA sequence. Within this sample are nearly 2 million clones, with approximately 95% of them counted one time only. The ten top clones hold around 1% of the sample.

What the study reported, not specific to this receptor: Sampling was restricted to blood, and TCR repertoires in tissue are likely to differ from TCR repertoires in blood. Compared with non-shared clonotypes, clonotypes shared by all four sorted-subset donors had higher generation probabilities. Across a handful of donors, around 5% of naive CD4, 3% to 4% of naive CD8, 2.3% of memory CD4, and about 0.4% of memory CD8 clonotypes were shared. Larger estimated clonotype richness was generally found for naive subsets than for memory subsets. Because the study included only a small number of donors, the genetic and exposure-history diversity represented was limited. Pairwise subsampling indicated that sequencing depth was expected to affect the degree of clonotype sharing among donors. Rarefaction of sorted-subset datasets indicated incomplete sequencing despite the large sequencing depth.

The V and J segments used are TRBV4-1 and TRBJ1-4, and perhaps TRBD1 as D gene, on 5 matching bases. The sequenced sample was naive CD8+ T cells sorted from blood. The sample's cell subset or site, from its label and the paper: CD45RA+CCR7+. The sequence was collected from a man aged 18 to 30 in good health. CDR3 protein: CASSAGAGPTTNEKLFF. The sequenced DNA is TGCGCCAGCAGCGCCGGGGCAGGCCCTACAACTAATGAAAAACTGTTTTTT.